This is a list of T cell receptor beta chains from one sample in a study of CD8+ T cells in alopecia areata. This table comes from immunoSEQ multiplex PCR, and its TCRdb copy is limited to in-frame clones, with some not included. The repertoire holds around 98,000 clones, roughly 47% seen once, with almost 0.8% in the top ten. The material sequenced was CD4+ T cells sorted from blood. The receptors come from a human donor with alopecia areata. The CDR3 runs from the conserved cysteine through the conserved F or W. The D gene is left open where the match is weak. Not all rows give a size; the values are once, few, many and, for expanded clones, a class.

j_call clone_size v_call d_call cdr3_nt cdr3_aa
TRBJ1-5 NA TRBV30 TRBD1 TGTGCCGGGAGCACAGGGGGCGCGGGGCAGCCCCAGCATTTT CAGSTGGAGQPQHF
TRBJ2-1 NA TRBV7-8 NA TGTGCCAGCAGCTTCCGTAATGAGCAGTTCTTC CASSFRNEQFF
TRBJ2-1 NA TRBV9 NA TGTGCCAGCAGCGTAGGTGGGGGAGGTCGCTACAATGAGCAGTTCTTC CASSVGGGGRYNEQFF
TRBJ2-7 few TRBV7-9 TRBD1 TGTGCCAGCAGCCGGACAGGGGGCAGCTCCTACGAGCAGTACTTC CASSRTGGSSYEQYF
TRBJ2-1 NA TRBV30 NA TGTGCCTGGAGTGTCAGTACCAACAATGAGCAGTTCTTC CAWSVSTNNEQFF
TRBJ2-2 NA TRBV5-4 NA TGTGCCAGCAGCCCCCCCAGCGCAACCGGGGAGCTGTTTTTT CASSPPSATGELFF
TRBJ2-7 NA TRBV30 NA NA CAWSDRGTGGGSSVYEQYFYEQYF
TRBJ2-7 NA TRBV18 NA TGTGCCAGCTCACGTGCCGCGGGGTCCCACGAGCAGTACTTC CASSRAAGSHEQYF
TRBJ2-1 NA TRBV29-1 NA TGCAGCGTTGACGGCCCAGGGGGAGGTGAGCAGTTCTTC CSVDGPGGGEQFF
TRBJ2-7 NA TRBV18 TRBD1 TGTGCCAGCTCACGGACAGGCGAGCAGTACTTC CASSRTGEQYF
TRBJ2-5 NA TRBV18 TRBD1 TGTGCCAGCTCACCATGGACAGGTGAAAGAGAGACCCAGTACTTC CASSPWTGERETQYF
TRBJ2-1 few TRBV27 NA TGTGCCAGCAGCCTCCAAAGCCGAACCAATGAGCAGTTCTTC CASSLQSRTNEQFF
TRBJ1-5 NA TRBV30 NA TGTGCCTGGGCGTCAGGGTGGAATCAGCCCCAGCATTTT CAWASGWNQPQHF
TRBJ1-4 NA TRBV18 NA TGTGCCAGCTCCCCGGGTGAAAAACTGTTTTTT CASSPGEKLFF
TRBJ2-5 few TRBV25-1 TRBD1 TGTGCCAGCAGTGACGCCAGGGGGCGCCGGGAGGAGACCCAGTACTTC CASSDARGRREETQYF
TRBJ1-3 NA TRBV6-5 NA TGTGCCAGCAGTCGGGGAAATACTGGAAACACCATATATTTT CASSRGNTGNTIYF
TRBJ2-7 few TRBV28 NA TGTGCCAGCAGTTTCCTCCGTTGGGGCATCTCCTACGAGCAGTACTTC CASSFLRWGISYEQYF
TRBJ1-3 NA TRBV6-5 NA TGTGCCAGCAGTTACTCAACTGGGTCTGGAAACACCATATATTTT CASSYSTGSGNTIYF
TRBJ2-7 NA TRBV5-1 NA TGCGCCAGCAGCTTGACCGGGACTGCGAACAACGAGCAGTACTTC CASSLTGTANNEQYF
TRBJ2-1 NA TRBV5-1 NA TGCGCCAGCAGCTCCGCCGCAGGGGAGCATGAGCAGTTCTTC CASSSAAGEHEQFF
TRBJ2-7 NA TRBV6-1 NA TGTGCCAGCAGTGGGCAGAACGGATACGAGCAGTACTTC CASSGQNGYEQYF
TRBJ1-2 NA TRBV5-1 TRBD1 TGCGCCAGCAGCCGACCGGGACAGCGTACTTATGGCTACACCTTC CASSRPGQRTYGYTF
TRBJ1-5 few TRBV29-1 NA TGCAGCGTTGGATTATCAGGGGACAATCAGCCCCAGCATTTT CSVGLSGDNQPQHF
TRBJ2-6 few TRBV11-2 NA TGTGCCAGCCGAGAGGTGTCGAGGGATGGGGCCAACGTCCTGACTTTC CASREVSRDGANVLTF
TRBJ2-4 many TRBV28 NA TGTGCCAGCAGCTCGAGTAGGGACATTCAGTACTTC CASSSSRDIQYF
TRBJ2-1 NA TRBV29-1 TRBD2 TGCAGCGGAGGGAGGGCCCGGGGCTACAATGAGCAGTTCTTC CSGGRARGYNEQFF